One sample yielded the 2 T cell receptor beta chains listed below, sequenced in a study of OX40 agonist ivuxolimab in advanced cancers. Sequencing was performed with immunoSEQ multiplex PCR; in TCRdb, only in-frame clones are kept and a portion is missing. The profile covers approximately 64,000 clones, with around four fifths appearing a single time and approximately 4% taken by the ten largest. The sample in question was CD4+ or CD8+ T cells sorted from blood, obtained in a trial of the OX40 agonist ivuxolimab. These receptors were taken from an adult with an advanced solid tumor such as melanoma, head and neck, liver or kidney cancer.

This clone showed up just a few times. The CDR3: CASSETSGTGQYF. The CDR3, as DNA: TGTGCCAGCAGTGAAACTTCAGGAACTGGGCAGTACTTC. V usage is TRBV25-1 and J usage is TRBJ2-7; D unresolved. The germline V gene encodes CDR1 MGHDK and CDR2 SYGVNS. V was trimmed by 2 bases and J by 9 bases, leaving 14 bases between them. This CDR3 comprises 13 residues.

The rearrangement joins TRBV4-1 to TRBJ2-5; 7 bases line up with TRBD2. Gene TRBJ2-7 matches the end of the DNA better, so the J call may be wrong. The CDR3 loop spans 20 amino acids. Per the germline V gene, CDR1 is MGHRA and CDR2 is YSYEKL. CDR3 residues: CASSQELRAGLAERSYEQYF. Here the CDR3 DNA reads TGCGCCAGCAGCCAAGAACTCAGGGCCGGGCTAGCGGAGCGCTCCTACGAGCAGTACTTC.